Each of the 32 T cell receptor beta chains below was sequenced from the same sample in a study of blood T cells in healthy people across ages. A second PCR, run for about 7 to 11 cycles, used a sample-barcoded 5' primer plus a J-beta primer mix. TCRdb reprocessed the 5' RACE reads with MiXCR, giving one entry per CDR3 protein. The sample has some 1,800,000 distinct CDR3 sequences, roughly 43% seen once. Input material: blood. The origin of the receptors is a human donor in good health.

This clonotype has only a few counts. The CDR3 DNA is TGTGCCAGCAGTTACTCGCTGCAGATGCCCTCTGGGGCCAACGTCCTGACTTTC. Amino acids: CASSYSLQMPSGANVLTF. The chain recombines TRBV6-5 with TRBJ2-6, with D unclear. Germline CDR1 MNHEY, CDR2 SVGAGI. The V gene lost 0 bases and the J gene lost 0 bases, with 12 bases spanning the gap. CDR3 length: 18 amino acids.

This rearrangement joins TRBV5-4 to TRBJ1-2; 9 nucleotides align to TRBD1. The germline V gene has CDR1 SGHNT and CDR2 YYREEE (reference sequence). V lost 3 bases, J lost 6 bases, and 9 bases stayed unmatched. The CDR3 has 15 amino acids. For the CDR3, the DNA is TGTGCCAGCAGCTCGACGGACAGGGGAATGGATGGCTACACCTTC. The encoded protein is CASSSTDRGMDGYTF.

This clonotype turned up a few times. The CDR3: CASTLRQSRTDTQYF. CDR3 sequence (DNA): TGTGCCAGCACGCTCAGACAGTCCCGCACAGATACGCAGTATTTT. The chain uses TRBV2 and TRBJ2-3; TRBD1 might be the D (5 bases). The CDR3 is 15 residues long. CDR1 SNHLY and CDR2 FYNNEI come from the germline V gene. Trimming cost V 7 bases and J 1 base, with 15 bases left between them.

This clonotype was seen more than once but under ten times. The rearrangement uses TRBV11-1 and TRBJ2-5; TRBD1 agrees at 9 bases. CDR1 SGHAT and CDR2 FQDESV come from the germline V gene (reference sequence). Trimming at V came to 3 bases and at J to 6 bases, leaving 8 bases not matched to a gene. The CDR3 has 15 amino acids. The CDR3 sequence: CASSFTGQGSKTQYF. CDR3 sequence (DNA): TGTGCCAGCAGCTTTACTGGACAGGGGAGTAAGACCCAGTACTTC.

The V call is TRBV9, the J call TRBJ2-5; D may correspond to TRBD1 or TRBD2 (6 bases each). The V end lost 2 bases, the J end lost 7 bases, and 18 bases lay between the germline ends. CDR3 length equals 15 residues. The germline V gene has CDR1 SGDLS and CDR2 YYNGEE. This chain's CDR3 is CASSVRGQSGGTQYF. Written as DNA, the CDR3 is TGTGCCAGCAGCGTTCGGGGGCAGTCCGGAGGGACCCAGTACTTC.

Here the CDR3 reads CSASVDGVLSFGQFF. As DNA, the CDR3 is TGCAGTGCTAGCGTCGACGGCGTCCTCTCCTTTGGGCAGTTCTTC. The genes are TRBV20-1 and TRBJ2-1; D unclear. Germline CDR1 reads DFQATT; CDR2 reads SNEGSKA (reference sequence). Between the trimmed V and J ends, which lost 3 bases and 12 bases, there was a span of 24 bases. The CDR3 runs 15 residues.

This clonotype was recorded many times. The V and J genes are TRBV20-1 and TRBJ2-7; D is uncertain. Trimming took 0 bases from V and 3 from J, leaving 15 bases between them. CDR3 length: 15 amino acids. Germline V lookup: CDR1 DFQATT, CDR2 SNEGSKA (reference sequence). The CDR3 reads CSARDRLTSNYEQYF. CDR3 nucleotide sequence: TGCAGTGCTAGAGATCGGCTAACCTCAAACTACGAGCAGTACTTC.

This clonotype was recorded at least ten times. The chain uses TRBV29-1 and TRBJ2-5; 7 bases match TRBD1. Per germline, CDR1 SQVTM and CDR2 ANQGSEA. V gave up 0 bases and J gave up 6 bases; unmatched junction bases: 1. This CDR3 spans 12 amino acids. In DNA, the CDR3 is TGCAGCGTTGAAGAGACAGGGAAGACCCAGTACTTC. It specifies CSVEETGKTQYF.

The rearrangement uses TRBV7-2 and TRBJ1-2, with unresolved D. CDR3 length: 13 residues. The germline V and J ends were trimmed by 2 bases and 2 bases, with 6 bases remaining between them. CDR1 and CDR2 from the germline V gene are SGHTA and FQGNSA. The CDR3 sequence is CASSLLVNYGYTF. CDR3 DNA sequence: TGTGCCAGCAGCTTATTGGTCAACTATGGCTACACCTTC.

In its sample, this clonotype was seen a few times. CDR3 nucleotide sequence: TGTGCCAGCAGGCCCGACAGGGGGGGGCTGTTTTTT. This encodes CASRPDRGGLFF. The rearrangement links TRBV6-6 to TRBJ1-4, with TRBD1 matching over 9 bases. The junction had 7 bases not matched to a gene; V was cut back by 6 bases and J by 14 bases. Germline V gene data show CDR1 as MNHNY and CDR2 as SVGAGI (reference sequence). The CDR3 runs to 12 residues.

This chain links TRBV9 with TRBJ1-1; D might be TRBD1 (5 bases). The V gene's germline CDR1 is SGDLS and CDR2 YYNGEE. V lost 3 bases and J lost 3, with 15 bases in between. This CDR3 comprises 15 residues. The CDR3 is CASSAPGTVDTEAFF. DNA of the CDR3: TGTGCCAGCAGCGCCCCCGGGACGGTGGACACTGAAGCTTTCTTT.

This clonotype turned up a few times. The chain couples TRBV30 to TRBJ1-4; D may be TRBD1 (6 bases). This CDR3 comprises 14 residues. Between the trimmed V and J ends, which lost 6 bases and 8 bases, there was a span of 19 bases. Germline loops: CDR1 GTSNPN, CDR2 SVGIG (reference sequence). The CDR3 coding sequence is TGTGCCTGTCAGACAGGATCCCGAGGGGAAAAACTGTTTTTT. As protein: CACQTGSRGEKLFF.

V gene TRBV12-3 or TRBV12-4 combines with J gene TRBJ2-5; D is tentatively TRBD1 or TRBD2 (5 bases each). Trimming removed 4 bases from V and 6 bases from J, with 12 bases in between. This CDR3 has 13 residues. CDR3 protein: CASSYGTVKTQYF. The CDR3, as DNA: TGTGCCAGCAGTTACGGGACGGTGAAGACCCAGTACTTC.

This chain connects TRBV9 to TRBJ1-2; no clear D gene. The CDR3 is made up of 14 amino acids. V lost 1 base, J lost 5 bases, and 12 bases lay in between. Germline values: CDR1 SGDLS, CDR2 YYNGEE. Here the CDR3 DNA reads TGTGCCAGCAGCGTATCTGTGGAAACTTATGGCTACACCTTC. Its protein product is CASSVSVETYGYTF. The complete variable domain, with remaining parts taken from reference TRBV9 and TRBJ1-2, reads DSGVTQTPKHLITATGQRVTLRCSPRSGDLSVYWYQQSLDQGLQFLIQYYNGEERAKGNILERFSAQQFPDLHSELNLSSLELGDSALYFCASSVSVETYGYTFGSGTRLTVV.

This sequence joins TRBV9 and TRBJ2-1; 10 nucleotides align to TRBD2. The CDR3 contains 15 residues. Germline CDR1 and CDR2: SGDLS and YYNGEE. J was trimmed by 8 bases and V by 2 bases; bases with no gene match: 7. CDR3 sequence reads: CASSVLAGVLDEQFF. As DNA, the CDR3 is TGTGCCAGCAGCGTTCTAGCGGGGGTATTAGATGAGCAGTTCTTC.

In DNA form, the CDR3 reads TGCGCCAGCAGCCCGAGATATACAGACAGGGTTTACGACGAGCAGTACTTC. As protein: CASSPRYTDRVYDEQYF. The rearrangement joins TRBV5-1 to TRBJ2-5; TRBD1 aligns across 7 bases. The last part of the DNA fits TRBJ2-7 better; the J call may be wrong. CDR1 and CDR2 (germline): SGHRS, YFSETQ. CDR3 length equals 17 residues.

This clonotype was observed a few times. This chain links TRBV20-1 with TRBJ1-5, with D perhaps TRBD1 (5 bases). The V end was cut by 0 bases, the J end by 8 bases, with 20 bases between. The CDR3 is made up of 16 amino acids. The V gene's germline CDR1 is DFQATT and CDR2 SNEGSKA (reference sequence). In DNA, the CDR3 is TGCAGTGCTAGAGAATGGTCCGGGGGTTTAGCGAAGCCCCAGCATTTT. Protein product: CSAREWSGGLAKPQHF.

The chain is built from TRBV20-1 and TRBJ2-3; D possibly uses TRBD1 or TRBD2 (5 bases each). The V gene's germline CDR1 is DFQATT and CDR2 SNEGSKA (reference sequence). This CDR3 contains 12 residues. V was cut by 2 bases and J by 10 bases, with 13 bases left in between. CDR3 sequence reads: CSARLPGAAQYF. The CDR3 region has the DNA TGCAGTGCTAGATTGCCCGGGGCGGCGCAGTATTTT.

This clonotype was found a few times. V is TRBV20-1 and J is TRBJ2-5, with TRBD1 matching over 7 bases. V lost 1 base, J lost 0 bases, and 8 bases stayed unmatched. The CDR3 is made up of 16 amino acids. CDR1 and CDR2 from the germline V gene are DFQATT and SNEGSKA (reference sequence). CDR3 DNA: TGCAGTGCTAGAGGGTCGGGACAGAAGGACCAAGAGACCCAGTACTTC. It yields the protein CSARGSGQKDQETQYF.

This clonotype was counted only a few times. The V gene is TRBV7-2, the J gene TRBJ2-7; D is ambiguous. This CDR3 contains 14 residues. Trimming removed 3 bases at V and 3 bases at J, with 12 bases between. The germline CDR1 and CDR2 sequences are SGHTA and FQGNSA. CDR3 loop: CASSFQRAGYEQYF. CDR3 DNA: TGTGCCAGCAGCTTCCAAAGGGCCGGCTACGAGCAGTACTTC.

The CDR3 region is CASARGKANYGYTF. The DNA of the CDR3 is TGTGCCAGTGCGCGGGGAAAGGCGAACTATGGCTACACCTTC. V gene TRBV6-5 combines with J gene TRBJ1-2, with D unclear. Trimming took 9 bases from V and 2 from J, leaving 16 bases between them. This CDR3 region has 14 residues. The V gene's germline CDR1 is MNHEY and CDR2 SVGAGI.

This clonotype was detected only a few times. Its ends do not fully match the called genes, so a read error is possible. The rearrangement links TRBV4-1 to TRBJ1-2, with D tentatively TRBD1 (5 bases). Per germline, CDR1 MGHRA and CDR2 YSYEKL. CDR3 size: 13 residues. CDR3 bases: TGCGCCAACAGCCAAGGGACGGGAAATGGCTACACCTTC. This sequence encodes CANSQGTGNGYTF.

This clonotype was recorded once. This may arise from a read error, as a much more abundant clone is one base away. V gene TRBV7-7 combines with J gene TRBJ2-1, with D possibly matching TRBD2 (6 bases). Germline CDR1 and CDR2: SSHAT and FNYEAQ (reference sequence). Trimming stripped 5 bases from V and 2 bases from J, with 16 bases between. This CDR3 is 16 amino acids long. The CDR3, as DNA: TGTGCCAGCAGCCCAGTAGCGGAGGGACCCTACAATGAGCAGTTCTTC. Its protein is CASSPVAEGPYNEQFF. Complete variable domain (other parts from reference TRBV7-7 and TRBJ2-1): GAGVSQSPRYKVTKRGQDVTLRCDPISSHATLYWYQQALGQGPEFLTYFNYEAQPDKSGLPSDRFSAERPEGSISTLTIQRTEQRDSAMYRCASSPVAEGPYNEQFFGPGTRLTVL.

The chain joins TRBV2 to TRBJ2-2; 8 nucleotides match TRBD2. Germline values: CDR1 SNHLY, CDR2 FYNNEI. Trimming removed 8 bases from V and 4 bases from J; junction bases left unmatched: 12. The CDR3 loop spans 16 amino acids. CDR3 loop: CASGRSPSGSTGELFF. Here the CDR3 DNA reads TGTGCCAGCGGCCGATCTCCTAGCGGGTCCACCGGGGAGCTGTTTTTT.

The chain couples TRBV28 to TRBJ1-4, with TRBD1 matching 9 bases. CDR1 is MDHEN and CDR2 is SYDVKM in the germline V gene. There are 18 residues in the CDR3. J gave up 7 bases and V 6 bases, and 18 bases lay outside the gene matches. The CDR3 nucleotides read TGTGCCAGCAGAAGACGCTCGTACCGGGACAGGGATTTTGAAAAACTGTTTTTT. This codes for CASRRRSYRDRDFEKLFF.

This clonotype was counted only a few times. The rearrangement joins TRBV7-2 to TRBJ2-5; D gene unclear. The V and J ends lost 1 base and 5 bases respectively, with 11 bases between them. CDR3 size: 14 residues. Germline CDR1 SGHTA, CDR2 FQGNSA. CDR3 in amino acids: CASSLGVGMETQYF. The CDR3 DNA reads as TGTGCCAGCAGCTTAGGGGTAGGGATGGAGACCCAGTACTTC. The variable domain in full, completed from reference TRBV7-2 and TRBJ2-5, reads GAGVSQSPSNKVTEKGKDVELRCDPISGHTALYWYRQSLGQGLEFLIYFQGNSAPDKSGLPSDRFSAERTGGSVSTLTIQRTQQEDSAVYLCASSLGVGMETQYFGPGTRLLVL.

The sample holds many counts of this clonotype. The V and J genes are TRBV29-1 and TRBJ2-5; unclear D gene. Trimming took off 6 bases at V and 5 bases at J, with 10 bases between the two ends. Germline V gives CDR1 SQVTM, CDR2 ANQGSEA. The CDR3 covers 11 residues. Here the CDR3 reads CSVRSGETQYF. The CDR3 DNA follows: TGCAGCGTCCGGAGTGGGGAGACCCAGTACTTC.

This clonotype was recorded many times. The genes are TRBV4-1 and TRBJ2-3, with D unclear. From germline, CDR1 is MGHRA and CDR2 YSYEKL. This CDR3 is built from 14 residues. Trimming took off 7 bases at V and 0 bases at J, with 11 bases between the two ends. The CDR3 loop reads CASTHYLSTDTQYF. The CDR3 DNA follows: TGCGCCAGCACCCACTATCTCAGCACAGATACGCAGTATTTT.

The DNA of the CDR3 is TGTGCCAGCAGTTCCTCTCCAGGGGTACAAGGCTACACCTTC. This sequence encodes CASSSSPGVQGYTF. V gene TRBV6-2 or TRBV6-3 combines with J gene TRBJ1-2; tentative D call: TRBD1 (6 bases). Germline V gene sequence: CDR1 MNHEY, CDR2 SVGEGT. V lost 4 bases, J lost 8 bases, and 17 bases lay in between. The CDR3 is made up of 14 amino acids.

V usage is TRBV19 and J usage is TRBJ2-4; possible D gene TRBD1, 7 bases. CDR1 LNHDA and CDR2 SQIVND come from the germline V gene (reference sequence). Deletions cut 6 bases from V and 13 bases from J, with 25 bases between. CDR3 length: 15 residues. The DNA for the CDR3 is TGTGCCAGTAGCCCAGCTCGGACAGGAGGGTTCGGGCAGTACTTC. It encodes CASSPARTGGFGQYF.

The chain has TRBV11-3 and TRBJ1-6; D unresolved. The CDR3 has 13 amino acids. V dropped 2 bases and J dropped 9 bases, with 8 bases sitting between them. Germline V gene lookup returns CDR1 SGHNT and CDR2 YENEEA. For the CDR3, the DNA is TGTGCCAGCAGCTTAATCCCTGCTTCACCCCTCCACTTT. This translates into CASSLIPASPLHF.

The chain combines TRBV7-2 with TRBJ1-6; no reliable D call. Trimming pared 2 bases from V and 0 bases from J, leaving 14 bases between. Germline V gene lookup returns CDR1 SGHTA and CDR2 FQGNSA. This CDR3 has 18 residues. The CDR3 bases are TGTGCCAGCAGCTTATCCGGAGGGATCAGCTCCTATAATTCACCCCTCCACTTT. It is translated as CASSLSGGISSYNSPLHF.